This T cell receptor beta chain was sequenced in a study of blood T cell repertoires in COVID-19. Looking at the study overall: Sample material is recorded as cDNA or gDNA derived from T cells, B-cell-depleted T cells, or PBMCs.

With 6 bases clipped from V and 0 bases from J, the junction kept 6 bases outside the gene matches. Germline CDR1 reads SGHAT; CDR2 reads FQNNGV. This CDR3 spans 15 amino acids. Sequencing was performed with immunoSEQ multiplex PCR; in TCRdb, only in-frame clones are kept and a portion is missing. The sample lists 220,000 or so clones, 82% seen once, with 8.2% in the top ten. This receptor was taken from a woman older than 75 with COVID-19, enrolled during active disease. The V gene is TRBV11-2, the J gene TRBJ2-7, with 9 bases fitting TRBD2. The sequencing sample was made of peripheral blood. This CDR3 reads CASSPAGGDSYEQYF. The CDR3 DNA reads as TGTGCCAGCAGTCCAGCGGGAGGTGACTCCTACGAGCAGTACTTC.